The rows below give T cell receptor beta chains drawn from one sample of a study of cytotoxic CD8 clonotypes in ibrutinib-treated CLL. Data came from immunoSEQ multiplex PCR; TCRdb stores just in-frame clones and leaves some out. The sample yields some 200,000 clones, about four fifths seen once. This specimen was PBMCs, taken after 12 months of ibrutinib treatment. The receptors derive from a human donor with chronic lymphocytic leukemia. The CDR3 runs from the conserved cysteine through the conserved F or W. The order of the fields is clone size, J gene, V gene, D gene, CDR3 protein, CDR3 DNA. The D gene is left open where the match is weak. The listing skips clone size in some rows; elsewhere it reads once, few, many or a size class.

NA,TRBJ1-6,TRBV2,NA,CASMDSYNSPLHF,TGTGCCAGCATGGACAGCTACAATTCACCCCTCCACTTT
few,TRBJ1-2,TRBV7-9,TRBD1,CASSFGQVATF,TGTGCCAGCAGCTTTGGACAGGTCGCCACCTTC
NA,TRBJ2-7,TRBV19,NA,CASSIQGVAGEVFYEQYF,TGTGCCAGTAGTATTCAGGGGGTTGCGGGAGAGGTCTTCTACGAGCAGTACTTC
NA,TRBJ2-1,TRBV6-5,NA,CASSLWGNEQFF,TGTGCCAGCAGCCTCTGGGGCAATGAGCAGTTCTTC
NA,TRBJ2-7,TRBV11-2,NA,CASSLRTEINSYEQYF,TGTGCCAGCAGCTTACGGACAGAAATAAACTCCTACGAGCAGTACTTC
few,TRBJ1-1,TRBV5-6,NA,CASSLQGEAFF,TGTGCCAGCAGCTTACAGGGTGAAGCTTTCTTT
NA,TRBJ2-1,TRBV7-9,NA,CASSLIGGTLSNEQFF,TGTGCCAGCAGCTTAATTGGAGGCACCCTGTCCAATGAGCAGTTCTTC
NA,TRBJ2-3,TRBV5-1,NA,CASSLTSRRTDTQYF,TGCGCCAGCAGCTTGACTAGCAGGCGCACAGATACGCAGTATTTT
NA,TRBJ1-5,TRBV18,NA,CASSPEGLYSNQPQHF,TGTGCCAGCTCACCGGAAGGCCTTTATAGCAATCAGCCCCAGCATTTT
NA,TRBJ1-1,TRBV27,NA,CASRTPGQSTEAFF,TGTGCCAGCAGGACTCCAGGACAGAGCACTGAAGCTTTCTTT
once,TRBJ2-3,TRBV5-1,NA,CASSFREGRTDTQYF,TGCGCCAGCAGCTTTCGCGAGGGCCGAACAGATACGCAGTATTTT
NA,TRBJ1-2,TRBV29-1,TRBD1,CSGSTGPNYGYTF,TGCAGCGGATCGACAGGGCCAAACTATGGCTACACCTTC
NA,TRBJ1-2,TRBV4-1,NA,CASSQDGSASYGYTF,TGCGCCAGCAGCCAAGATGGGTCGGCCTCCTATGGCTACACCTTC
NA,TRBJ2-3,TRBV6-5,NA,CASSPLRLGTDTQYF,TGTGCCAGCAGTCCGTTAAGATTAGGCACAGATACGCAGTATTTT
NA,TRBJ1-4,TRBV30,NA,CAWNPREGLNEKLFF,TGTGCCTGGAACCCTCGGGAGGGCCTAAATGAAAAACTGTTTTTT
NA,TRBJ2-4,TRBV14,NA,CASSPSGGPAKNIQYF,TGTGCCAGCAGCCCCAGTGGAGGGCCGGCCAAAAACATTCAGTACTTC
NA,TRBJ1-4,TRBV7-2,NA,CASSLFRREKLFF,TGTGCCAGCAGCTTATTTCGCCGGGAAAAACTGTTTTTT
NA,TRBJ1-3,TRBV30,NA,CAWTGAGNTIYF,TGTGCCTGGACAGGAGCTGGAAACACCATATATTTT
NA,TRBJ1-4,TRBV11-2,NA,CASGGLAGEKLFF,TGTGCCAGCGGAGGGCTAGCGGGTGAAAAACTGTTTTTT
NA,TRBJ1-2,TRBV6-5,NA,CATRGDGRDYGYTF,TGTGCCACCCGCGGCGACGGCCGGGACTATGGCTACACCTTC
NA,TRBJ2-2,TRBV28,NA,CASSLIGRPGSTGELFF,TGTGCCAGCAGTTTAATAGGACGGCCAGGGTCCACCGGGGAGCTGTTTTTT
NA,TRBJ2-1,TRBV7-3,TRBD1,CASSSGGSLNEQFF,TGTGCCAGCAGCTCAGGGGGCAGTTTGAATGAGCAGTTCTTC
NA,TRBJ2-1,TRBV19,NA,CASSSRTAQGQFF,TGTGCCAGTAGTAGCCGGACAGCCCAGGGGCAGTTCTTC